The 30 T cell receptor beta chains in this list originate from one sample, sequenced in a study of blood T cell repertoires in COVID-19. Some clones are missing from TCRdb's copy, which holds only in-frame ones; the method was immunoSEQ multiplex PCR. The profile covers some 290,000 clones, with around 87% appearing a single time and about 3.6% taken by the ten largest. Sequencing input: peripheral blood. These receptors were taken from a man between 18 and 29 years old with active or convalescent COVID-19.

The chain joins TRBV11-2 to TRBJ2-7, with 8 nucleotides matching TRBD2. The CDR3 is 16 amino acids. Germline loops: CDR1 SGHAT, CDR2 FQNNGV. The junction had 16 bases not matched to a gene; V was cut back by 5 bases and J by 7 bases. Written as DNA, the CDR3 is TGTGCCAGCAGCGGCCGTGTGCTAGCGGGTAAGGAAGAGCAGTACTTC. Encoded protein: CASSGRVLAGKEEQYF.

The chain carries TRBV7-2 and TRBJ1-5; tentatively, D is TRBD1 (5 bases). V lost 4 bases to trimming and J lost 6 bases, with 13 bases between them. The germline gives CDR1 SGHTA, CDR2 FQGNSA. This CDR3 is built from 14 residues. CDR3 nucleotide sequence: TGTGCCAGCAGCTCCGGGGGACCTCGTCAGCCCCAGCATTTT. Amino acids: CASSSGGPRQPQHF.

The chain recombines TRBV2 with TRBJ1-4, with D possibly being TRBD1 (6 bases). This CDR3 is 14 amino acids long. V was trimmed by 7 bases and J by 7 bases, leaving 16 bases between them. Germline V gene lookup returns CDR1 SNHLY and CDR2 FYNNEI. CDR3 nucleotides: TGTGCCAGCACCAGACAGGAGGAGAGTGAAAAACTGTTTTTT. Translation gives CASTRQEESEKLFF.

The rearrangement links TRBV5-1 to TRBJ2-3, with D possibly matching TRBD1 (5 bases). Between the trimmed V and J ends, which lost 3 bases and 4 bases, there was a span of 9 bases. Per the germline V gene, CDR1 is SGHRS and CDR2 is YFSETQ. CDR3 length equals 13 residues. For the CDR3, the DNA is TGCGCCAGCAGCTCTGACAGCCCAGATACGCAGTATTTT. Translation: CASSSDSPDTQYF.

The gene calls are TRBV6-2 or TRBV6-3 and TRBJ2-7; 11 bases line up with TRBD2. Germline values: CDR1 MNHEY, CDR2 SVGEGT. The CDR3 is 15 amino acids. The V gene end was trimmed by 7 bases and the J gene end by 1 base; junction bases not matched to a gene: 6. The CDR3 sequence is CASTPSGRLSYEQYF. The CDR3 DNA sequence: TGTGCCAGCACCCCTAGCGGGAGGTTATCCTACGAGCAGTACTTC.

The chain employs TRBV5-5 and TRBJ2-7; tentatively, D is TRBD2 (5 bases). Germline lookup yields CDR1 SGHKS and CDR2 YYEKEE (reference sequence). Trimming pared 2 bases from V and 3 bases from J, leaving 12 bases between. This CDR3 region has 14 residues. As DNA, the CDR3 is TGTGCCAGCAGCTTTCCGGGGTACAGCTACGAGCAGTACTTC. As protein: CASSFPGYSYEQYF.

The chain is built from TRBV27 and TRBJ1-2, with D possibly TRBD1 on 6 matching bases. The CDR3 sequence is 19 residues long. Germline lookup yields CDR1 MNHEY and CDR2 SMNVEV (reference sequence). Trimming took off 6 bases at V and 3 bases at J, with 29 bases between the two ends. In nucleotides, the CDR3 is TGTGCCAGCAGCCACCTAGGGGGAATTACTGCGAGTGCGGACTATGGCTACACCTTC. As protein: CASSHLGGITASADYGYTF.

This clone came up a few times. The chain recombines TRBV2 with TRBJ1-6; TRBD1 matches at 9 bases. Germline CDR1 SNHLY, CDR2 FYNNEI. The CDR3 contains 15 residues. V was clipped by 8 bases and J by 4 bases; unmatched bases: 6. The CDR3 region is CASYGDREYNSPLHF. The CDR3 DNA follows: TGTGCCAGCTACGGGGACAGGGAGTATAATTCACCCCTCCACTTT.

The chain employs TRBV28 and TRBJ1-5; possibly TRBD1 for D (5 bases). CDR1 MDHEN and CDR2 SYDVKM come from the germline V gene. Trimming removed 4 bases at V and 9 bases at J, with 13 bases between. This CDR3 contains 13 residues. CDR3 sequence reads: CASSSAEGLPQHF. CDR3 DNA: TGTGCCAGCAGTTCAGCCGAGGGACTGCCCCAGCATTTT.

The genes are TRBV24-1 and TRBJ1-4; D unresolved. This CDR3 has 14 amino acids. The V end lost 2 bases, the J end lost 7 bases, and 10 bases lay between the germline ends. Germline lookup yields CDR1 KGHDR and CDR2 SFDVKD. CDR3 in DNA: TGTGCCACCAGTGATTCGGGGATGATTGAAAAACTGTTTTTT. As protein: CATSDSGMIEKLFF.

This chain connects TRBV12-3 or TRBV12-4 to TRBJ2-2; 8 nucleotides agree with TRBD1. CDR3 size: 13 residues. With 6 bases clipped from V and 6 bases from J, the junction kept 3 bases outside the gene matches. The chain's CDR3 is CASSPGGSGELFF. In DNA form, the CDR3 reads TGTGCCAGCAGCCCAGGGGGCTCCGGGGAGCTGTTTTTT.

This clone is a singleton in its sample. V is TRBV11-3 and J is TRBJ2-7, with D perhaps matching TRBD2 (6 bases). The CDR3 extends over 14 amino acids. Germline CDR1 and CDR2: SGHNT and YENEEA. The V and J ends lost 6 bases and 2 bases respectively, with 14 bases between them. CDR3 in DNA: TGTGCCAGCAGTCCCGGTGGAGGGACCTACGAGCAGTACTTC. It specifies CASSPGGGTYEQYF.

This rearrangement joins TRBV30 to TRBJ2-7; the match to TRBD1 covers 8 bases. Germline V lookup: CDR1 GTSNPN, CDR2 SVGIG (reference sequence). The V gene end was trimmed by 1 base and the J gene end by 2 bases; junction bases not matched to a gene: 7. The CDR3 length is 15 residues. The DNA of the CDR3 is TGTGCCTGGAGTGCCGCGACAGGGGTCACCTACGAGCAGTACTTC. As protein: CAWSAATGVTYEQYF.

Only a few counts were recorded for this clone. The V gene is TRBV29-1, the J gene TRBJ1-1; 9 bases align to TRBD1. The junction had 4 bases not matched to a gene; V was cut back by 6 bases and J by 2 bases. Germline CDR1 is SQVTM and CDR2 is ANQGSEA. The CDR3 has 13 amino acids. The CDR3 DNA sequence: TGCAGCGTCCTGGGACAGGGAAACACTGAAGCTTTCTTT. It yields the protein CSVLGQGNTEAFF.

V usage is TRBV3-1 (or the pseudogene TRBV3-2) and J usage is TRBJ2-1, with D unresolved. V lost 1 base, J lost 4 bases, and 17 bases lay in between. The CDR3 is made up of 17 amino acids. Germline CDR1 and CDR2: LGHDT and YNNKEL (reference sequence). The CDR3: CASSQGSQPQSYNEQFF. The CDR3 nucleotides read TGTGCCAGCAGCCAAGGGAGCCAGCCGCAAAGTTACAATGAGCAGTTCTTC.

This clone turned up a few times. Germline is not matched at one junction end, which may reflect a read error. This CDR3 reads CASSPELSGGSRF. The CDR3 coding sequence is TGTGCCAGCAGTCCAGAACTTAGCGGGGGCTCCAGATTC. The V gene is TRBV12-3 or TRBV12-4, the J gene TRBJ2-4; 9 positions match TRBD2. CDR3 length: 13 amino acids.

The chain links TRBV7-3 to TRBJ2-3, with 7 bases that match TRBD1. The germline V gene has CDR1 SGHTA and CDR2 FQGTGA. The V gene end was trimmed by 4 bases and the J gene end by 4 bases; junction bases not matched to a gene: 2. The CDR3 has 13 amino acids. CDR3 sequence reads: CASSSDRADTQYF. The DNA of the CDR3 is TGTGCCAGCAGCTCTGACAGGGCAGATACGCAGTATTTT.

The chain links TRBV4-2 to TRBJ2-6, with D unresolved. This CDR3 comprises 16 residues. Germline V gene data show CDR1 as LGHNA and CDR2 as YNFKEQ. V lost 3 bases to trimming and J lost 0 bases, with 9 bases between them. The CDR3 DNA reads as TGTGCCAGCAGCCATGGAGCTTCCTCTGGGGCCAACGTCCTGACTTTC. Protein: CASSHGASSGANVLTF.

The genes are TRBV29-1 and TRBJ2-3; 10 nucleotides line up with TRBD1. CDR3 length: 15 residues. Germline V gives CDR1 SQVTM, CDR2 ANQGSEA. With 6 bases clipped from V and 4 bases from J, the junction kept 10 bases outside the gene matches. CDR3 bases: TGCAGCGTGGAGTCTTTGGGGACAGGGGCAGATACGCAGTATTTT. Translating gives CSVESLGTGADTQYF.

The CDR3 loop is CASSLLQGSYEQYF. The CDR3 bases are TGTGCCAGCAGCCTTTTACAGGGGTCCTACGAGCAGTACTTC. This sequence joins TRBV7-2 and TRBJ2-7, with 7 bases lining up with TRBD1. V was clipped by 5 bases and J by 1 base; unmatched bases: 5. Germline lookup yields CDR1 SGHTA and CDR2 FQGNSA. The CDR3 has 14 amino acids.

CDR3: CASSFPGLYTIYF. CDR3 in DNA: TGTGCCAGCAGCTTCCCGGGTTTATACACCATATATTTT. The chain carries TRBV12-3 or TRBV12-4 and TRBJ1-3; D is unresolved. V was shortened by 6 bases and J by 8 bases, with 14 bases between the two germline ends. This CDR3 comprises 13 residues.

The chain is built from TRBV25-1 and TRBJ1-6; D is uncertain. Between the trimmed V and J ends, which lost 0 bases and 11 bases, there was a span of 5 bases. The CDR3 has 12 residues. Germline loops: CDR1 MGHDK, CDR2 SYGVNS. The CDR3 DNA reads TGTGCCAGCAGTGAATATACGGCACCCCTCCACTTT. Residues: CASSEYTAPLHF.

Written as DNA, the CDR3 is TGTGCCAGCAGCCAAGCGACTCGGGGTCAGCCCCAGCATTTT. It codes for CASSQATRGQPQHF. The V call is TRBV3-1 (or the pseudogene TRBV3-2), the J call TRBJ1-5; D gene uncertain. The length of the CDR3 is 14 residues. V dropped 1 base and J dropped 6 bases, with 10 bases sitting between them. CDR1 LGHDT and CDR2 YNNKEL come from the germline V gene (reference sequence).

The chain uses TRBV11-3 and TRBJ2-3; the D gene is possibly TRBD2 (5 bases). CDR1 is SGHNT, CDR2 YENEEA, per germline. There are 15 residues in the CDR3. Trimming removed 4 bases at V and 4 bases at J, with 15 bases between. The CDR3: CASSSGMTGADTQYF. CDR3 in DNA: TGTGCCAGCAGCTCCGGGATGACGGGCGCAGATACGCAGTATTTT.

The CDR3 sequence is CAWDPSDRDLRGYTF. The CDR3 region has the DNA TGTGCCTGGGACCCGTCGGACAGGGACCTACGCGGCTACACCTTC. The chain uses TRBV30 and TRBJ1-2; 8 nucleotides line up with TRBD1. This CDR3 is built from 15 residues. Germline V gene data show CDR1 as GTSNPN and CDR2 as SVGIG (reference sequence). Trimming removed 5 bases from V and 8 bases from J; junction bases left unmatched: 16.

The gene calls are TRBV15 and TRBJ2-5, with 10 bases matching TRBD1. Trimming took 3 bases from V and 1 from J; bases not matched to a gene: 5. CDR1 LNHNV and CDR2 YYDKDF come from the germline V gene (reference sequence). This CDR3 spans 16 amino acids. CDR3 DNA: TGTGCCACCAGCAGGACAGGGGGCCCCTTCCAAGAGACCCAGTACTTC. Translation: CATSRTGGPFQETQYF.

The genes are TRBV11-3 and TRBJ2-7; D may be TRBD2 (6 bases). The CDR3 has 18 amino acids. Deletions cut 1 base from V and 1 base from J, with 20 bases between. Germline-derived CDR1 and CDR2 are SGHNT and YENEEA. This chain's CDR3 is CASSLAPGREGGSYEQYF. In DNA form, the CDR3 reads TGTGCCAGCAGCTTAGCCCCGGGACGAGAGGGAGGATCCTACGAGCAGTACTTC.

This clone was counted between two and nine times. The CDR3 region is CATSEGTGHTDTQYF. CDR3 bases: TGTGCCACCAGTGAGGGGACAGGGCACACAGATACGCAGTATTTT. The V call is TRBV24-1, the J call TRBJ2-3, with 9 positions matching TRBD1. Trimming at V came to 4 bases and at J to 2 bases, leaving 3 bases not matched to a gene. CDR3 size: 15 residues. Germline CDR1 and CDR2: KGHDR and SFDVKD.

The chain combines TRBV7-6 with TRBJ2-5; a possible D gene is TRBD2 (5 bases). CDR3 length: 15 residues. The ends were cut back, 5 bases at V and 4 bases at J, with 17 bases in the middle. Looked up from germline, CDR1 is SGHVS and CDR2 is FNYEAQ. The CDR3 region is CASSPGALGVETQYF. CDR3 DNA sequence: TGTGCCAGCAGCCCGGGCGCACTAGGAGTAGAGACCCAGTACTTC.

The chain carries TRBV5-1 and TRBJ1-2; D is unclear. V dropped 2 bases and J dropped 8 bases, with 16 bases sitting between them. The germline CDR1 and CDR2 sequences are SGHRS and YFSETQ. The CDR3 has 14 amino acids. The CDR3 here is CASSLSGRGSGYTF. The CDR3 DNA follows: TGCGCCAGCAGCTTATCTGGCCGGGGTAGCGGCTACACCTTC.